These T cell receptor beta chains were read from a single sample in a study of blood T cells in healthy people across ages. MiXCR, applied by TCRdb to the 5' RACE reads, yields one record per CDR3 protein. There are about a million distinct CDR3 sequences in the sample; around 54% occur only once, and 20% to 25% lies in the top ten. The sample comprised blood. The receptors were sampled from a woman aged 55-69 years in good health. Both conserved end residues are trimmed from each CDR3. Part of the rows lack a size; the others show once, few, many or a class for expanded clones.

TRBJ1-1,.,TRBV10-2,ASITDRDAF
TRBJ2-7,.,TRBV28,ASSSITRDSYSYEQY
TRBJ2-3,.,TRBV7-2,ASSRSMTSGRSTDTQY
TRBJ2-5,once,TRBV7-9,ASSRGAEMETQY
TRBJ2-5,.,TRBV6-2/TRBV6-3,ASSYPQGTQY
TRBJ2-7,once,TRBV14,ASSRTTGVVYEQY
TRBJ2-1,.,TRBV6-1,ATGGAGGYDEQF
TRBJ2-1,.,TRBV6-5,ASSYLLGGGLRNEQF
TRBJ2-1,few,TRBV4-3,ASSQGPVNEQF
TRBJ2-3,few,TRBV10-3,ATQRTGHGPDTQY
TRBJ2-7,.,TRBV20-1,SARDYGGSAEQY
TRBJ2-2,.,TRBV28,ASSEAGGRTGELF
TRBJ1-5,.,TRBV25-1,ATATGNQPQH
TRBJ2-1,.,TRBV15,ATSRSLAANNEQF
TRBJ2-5,few,TRBV6-1,ASSGQLHNQY
TRBJ2-1,.,TRBV7-9,ASSLDTGLSYSEQF
TRBJ1-2,.,TRBV25-1,ARSRIQDYGYT
TRBJ2-6,.,TRBV20-1,SASGGGLYSGANVLT
TRBJ2-7,.,TRBV20-1,SARDETLYEQY
TRBJ2-2,.,TRBV5-6,ASSLERRPGELF
TRBJ2-1,.,TRBV20-1,SARTGTSGIPGSHNEQF
.,.,TRBV2,ASRVYNEQY
TRBJ2-3,.,TRBV7-7,ASSPVVGSRATQY
TRBJ1-6,once,TRBV20-1,SVWTGLNSPLH
TRBJ2-1,once,TRBV20-1,SARMGGPGNEQF
TRBJ2-3,.,TRBV20-1,SAREGIPRDTQY
TRBJ2-5,few,TRBV4-2,ASSRERYQETQY
TRBJ2-3,once,TRBV29-1,SVQGGTTDTQY
TRBJ2-5,once,TRBV2,ASNVAPGY
TRBJ2-3,.,TRBV7-8,ASSLAGHIGTDTQY
TRBJ2-3,.,TRBV9,ASSVGWSSAPSTDTQY
TRBJ2-1,.,TRBV4-1,ASSTYPMGRYNEQF
TRBJ2-5,few,TRBV5-1,ASSLLPGTGQETQY
TRBJ2-7,.,TRBV5-1,ASSRGGLSLYEQY
TRBJ2-5,.,TRBV11-2,ASSPTRGGETQY
TRBJ1-5,.,TRBV29-1,SAAHSSHQPQH
TRBJ1-6,once,TRBV12-3/TRBV12-4,ARRQANSPLH
TRBJ2-3,.,TRBV6-2/TRBV6-3,ASRDFSGSGTDTQY
TRBJ2-3,.,TRBV28,ASSFSRPIRTDTQY
TRBJ1-1,.,TRBV12-3/TRBV12-4,ASTGLVNNEQF
TRBJ2-7,once,TRBV7-2,ASSNREGSSYEQY
TRBJ2-7,.,TRBV5-8,ASSLRGIDYYEQY
TRBJ2-5,.,TRBV7-2,ASSEGLAGWETQY
TRBJ2-2,.,TRBV12-5,ASGRDRTDTEELF
TRBJ1-5,.,TRBV29-1,SVVGSGGRGNQPQH
TRBJ2-5,.,TRBV30,AWGDPPGVETQY
TRBJ2-2,few,TRBV28,ASSFPEGITGELF
TRBJ1-1,.,TRBV9,ASSVAGANTEAF
TRBJ2-3,.,TRBV5-8,ACSLIGGRGSGDTQY
TRBJ2-5,.,TRBV7-2,ASSLGGNQQETQY
TRBJ2-1,few,TRBV27,ASSYLAVGGGEQF
TRBJ1-5,.,TRBV2,ASSKWDRGYKGGNQPQH
TRBJ2-7,few,TRBV7-2,ASSPQPPYEQY
TRBJ2-7,.,TRBV11-2,ASSLGTILYEQY
TRBJ2-5,few,TRBV25-1,ASSESGFGQQETQY
TRBJ2-1,.,TRBV28,ASSLMGDLNEQF
TRBJ2-5,.,TRBV29-1,SVRRSQETQY
TRBJ2-1,few,TRBV20-1,SAPRGRDNEQF
.,few,TRBV3-1,ASSPEPPWPEGFHYEQY